A single TCR beta chain is shown here with its context. This receptor's antigen is unknown. No much larger clonotype is one base removed from it; base qualities were not supplied. In total, 666 healthy bone marrow donors made up the cohort. At the time of sampling, all cohort members were nominally healthy, though unrecorded immune exposures were likely present. The donor was CMV seronegative and was included in the group of several hundred seronegative cohort members. Every donor gave a peripheral blood sample, and the peripheral blood mononuclear cells from that sample were used for TCR beta sequencing. Genomic DNA was extracted from the blood cell samples with the Qiagen DNeasy Blood Extraction Kit. The source of the sample is a study of cytomegalovirus exposure and HLA in healthy donors (dated by TCRdb to about 2017). For the wider study: An earlier analysis of roughly 570 of the donors reported over 250 Gb of sequence data and 117 million unique TCR beta sequences obtained from 150 million to 200 million T cells. All discovery cohort repertoires had been generated on a single sequencing platform. In the later analysis, no new phenotypic data were used to find candidate immune exposures; instead, reliance was placed on TCR beta sequences and their occurrence across donors. Several DR-DQ haplotypes were treated as single units for association and clustering because of strong linkage in the cohort. Genome-wide SNP genotypes for about 65% of the roughly 700 donors were used in a later genetic analysis, which treated that subset as a discovery cohort. Alongside the repertoire data, information on donor age, sex, ethnicity and CMV serostatus was compiled. To predict cytomegalovirus infection status, the study combined high-throughput TCR immunosequencing, statistical association of individual TCRs with disease status, and machine learning. Typing coverage differed by locus: A, B, C, DRB1 and DQB1 were typed in about 620-640 donors, DQA1 in 500 to 550, DPA1 in approximately 610, and DPB1 in approximately 450. Of the roughly 400 genotyped donors, 75% to 85% were placed in the genetic ancestry cluster associated with self-reported Caucasian donors. HLA typing covered class I and class II loci at four-digit resolution. Using immunosequencing, the study profiled T cell repertoires from 666 subjects and related those repertoires to cytomegalovirus serostatus. To decide whether each TCR beta V gene segment behaved as functional or pseudogenic, an earlier analysis of some 540 of the donors relied on high-throughput TCR beta sequencing. A later analysis re-examined previously published TCR beta repertoires from 600 to 700 donors and added high-resolution HLA genotyping to investigate patterns of TCR occurrence. Across under 500 genotyped donors of the cohort, an average of approximately 200,000 unique TCR beta nucleotide sequences per donor were sequenced, and around 19% of those sequences were non-productive. Besides the first cohort of 666 subjects, a separate validation cohort made up of over 95 different subjects was used. Approximately 310 gigabases of sequencing data and approximately 80 million unique TCR sequences were included in an early release covering roughly 600 HLA-typed donors. The study was designed to test whether signatures of past pathogen exposure could be identified by cataloging public T cell receptors. The full study reports these points: In a later analysis, HLA-associated TCR beta chains showed more clonal expansion and lower generation probabilities than non-associated chains that were equally common. A later analysis reported that several top co-occurrence clusters appeared linked to parvovirus B19, influenza, CMV and Epstein-Barr virus. In a later genetic analysis, fewer N-insertions in productive TCRs were reported among donors in an Asian-associated ancestry cluster than the roughly 640-donor mean. At a false discovery rate of 0.05, a later analysis linked some 18,000 TCR beta sequences to specific HLA alleles. Correlated functional status among segregating V segments might reflect linkage disequilibrium, but an unknown experimental factor could not be ruled out. A total of fewer than 200 TCR beta chains were listed by the study as associated with cytomegalovirus. Presence/absence analyses assumed roughly uniform sequencing depth across donors, an assumption that may not hold. According to a later analysis, most CMV-associated TCR beta chains appeared to be HLA-restricted, and the HLA associations seemed to be driven largely by CMV exposure. When HLA alleles, especially DR and DQ, strongly co-occurred, attributing TCR associations to individual alleles was difficult. According to a later analysis, TCR association rates differed among HLA loci, with DRB1 alleles showing the most associated TCRs and HLA-C alleles showing the fewest. Most TCR sequences were observed very rarely across donors, whereas some public TCRs were present in many individuals. In both the original and validation cohorts, the classifier was reported to diagnose cytomegalovirus status with high specificity and sensitivity. A further reported finding was that TCR beta sequences accurately predicted the HLA-A and HLA-B alleles for most subjects in the first cohort. Only TCR beta chains were sequenced in this cohort, and the absence of alpha or paired-chain data limited detectable features. A group of highly shared sequence variants was considered likely to be a technical artifact of the sequencing pipeline. A later genetic analysis associated a missense DCLRE1C variant with V-gene and J-gene trimming of TCR beta chains, and an independent cohort replicated the association. Because counts were too low, about 17 rarely observed V segments, including chromosome 9 orphons, were excluded from the earlier analysis of around 640 of the donors. In vitro tests confirmed that a few of the cytomegalovirus-associated TCR beta chains recognize cytomegalovirus antigens. According to the authors, the approach could potentially be generalized to other disease states and immunological phenotypes. The only immune exposure information available for the cohort was CMV serostatus. An earlier analysis of approximately 540 of the donors showed that most TCR beta V segments appeared in productive rearrangements either about 90% or about 30% of the time, which broadly matched IMGT annotations. Because the 87-base-pair reads could not distinguish some IMGT-functional V segments, including TRBV6-2 and TRBV6-3, those segments were excluded. HLA typing was unavailable for some donors at each locus, so association tests used only the typed subset.

Preparation of the library involved the immunoSEQ multiplex PCR assay. For the multiplex PCR, a mixture combining 60 forward primers for TCR Vbeta segments and 13 reverse primers for TCR Jbeta segments was used. A multiplex PCR assay on genomic DNA amplified the CDR3 region of rearranged TCR beta genes. The Illumina HiSeq System was used to sequence the amplified TCR beta libraries as 87-base-pair reads. The authors' analysis ran thus. A later analysis counted approximately 84 million unique TCR beta chains across the 550 to 800 repertoires, and some 11 million of these chains were shared by at least two donors. A nearest-neighbor algorithm error-corrected the raw reads and collapsed the reads into unique sequences, merging closely related sequences to remove PCR and sequencing errors. V, D and J gene segments were assigned by aligning CDR3 sequences to IMGT reference sequences. For a sequence to be retained, a match of at least six nucleotides was required to both a V gene segment and a J gene segment. A rearrangement was called productive if the CDR3 had no stop codons and remained in frame with V and J, and every other rearrangement was called non-productive. CDR3 was defined according to IMGT convention as the region running from the second conserved V-encoded cysteine to the conserved J-encoded phenylalanine. Sequences without an unambiguous match to a single V gene segment were excluded from the earlier analysis of about 640 of the donors. An earlier analysis of 450 to 650 of the donors called V segments functional above 56.7% productive rearrangements and segregating when the between-donor standard deviation exceeded 5%. A statistical classification framework was built to diagnose cytomegalovirus status from the catalog of TCR beta chain sequences. In a later analysis, TCR nucleotide sequences were compared against IMGT/GENE-DB human TR gene sequences so that V and J genes could be assigned. A later analysis assigned CDR3 sequences and most-parsimonious VDJ recombination scenarios with the TCRdist pipeline. In a later analysis, each TCR beta chain was defined by its CDR3 amino acid sequence together with its V-gene family, and reads without a unique V-gene family were excluded. A later analysis removed 550 to 700 highly shared, low-generation-probability nucleotide sequences to deal with suspected cross-contamination and a sequencing artifact. In a later analysis, a clonal expansion index was calculated for each public chain from normalized within-repertoire ranks of inferred template counts. Generation probabilities in a later analysis came from a VDJ recombination model fitted to out-of-frame rearrangements, and those results were checked against IGoR. In a later analysis, TCR-TCR, TCR-HLA and TCR-CMV co-occurrence was scored with hypergeometric tests, and a repertoire-size bias correction was applied to TCR pairs. False discovery rates were estimated in a later analysis by permuting HLA or CMV assignments 20 times. In a later analysis, co-occurring TCRs were grouped using DBSCAN, and TCRdist sequence similarity was added for clustering within HLA-allele-positive subsets. Co-occurrence clustering excluded repertoires with fewer than 30,000 or more than 120,000 public chains, plus five with anomalous nucleotide sharing. The source is immuneACCESS, and TCRdb retained only in-frame sequences with V and J called. Part of the clones is not carried over; for the studies checked, unresolved V genes explain less than half of this, and the remainder is unexplained. For V, J and clone size, that table is used; D and trimming come from the DNA. For this sample there are 100,000 to 150,000 clones; around 8.5% appear just once. 5.5% of the sample is held by the ten biggest clonotypes.

The CDR3 goes from the cysteine to the phenylalanine over 14 residues. Kept here is only the CDR3 DNA, which spans 42 bases and is read in frame from base 1. CDR1 and CDR2 are read off the germline V gene as SGHVS and FNYEAQ. Ends trimmed: V by 8 bases, J by 1 base; bases unmatched to a gene: 5. Source material: PBMCs. This receptor was identified in a man aged 35 to 55 in good health and CMV-seronegative. Recombination connected TRBV7-6 to TRBJ2-7; 10 junctional bases match TRBD1. The CDR3 region: CASRRDRGSYEQYF. The nucleotides are TGTGCCAGCCGCCGGGACAGGGGTTCCTACGAGCAGTACTTC.